Reported below is one TCR beta chain. Its antigen is unknown. This record comes from a study of shared clonotypes between healthy human individuals. Clones were sequenced by immunoSEQ multiplex PCR, and TCRdb holds only the in-frame ones, with some missing. This sample carries 2 million to 2.5 million clones, 85% to 95% of them seen once, and the ten largest clones take around 0.35%. General observations from the study: There were few donors, and this limited the genetic and exposure-history diversity represented. Non-shared clonotypes were found to have lower generation probabilities than the clonotypes that were shared by all four of the sorted-subset donors.

The specimen was naive CD4+ T cells from PBMCs. The sample's subset: CD45RA+ positively selected. The source is a man younger than 35 in good health. Some clones in this sample may be carry-over from other donors' samples.

CDR3 loop: CASSPGGTGQNIQYF. The CDR3, as DNA: TGTGCCAGCTCACCGGGTGGGACAGGGCAAAACATTCAGTACTTC. The V gene is TRBV18, the J gene TRBJ2-4; 9 positions agree with TRBD1. This CDR3 comprises 15 residues. Looked up from germline, CDR1 is KGHSH and CDR2 is LQKENI. V lost 3 bases and J lost 5; bases outside the gene matches: 5.